This T cell receptor (beta chain) was captured in a study of beta chain features in type 1 diabetes. A word on this clone: Its antigen is unidentified.

cDNA synthesis used the whole RNA isolate, giving expressed TCRB sequences. Sequencing used immunoSEQ multiplex PCR; TCRdb keeps in-frame clones, though not all of them. The repertoire has a few hundred thousand clones, around 24% of them found once; the top ten carry 0.012%. Germline CDR1 and CDR2: SGHTA and FQGNSA. There are 17 residues in the CDR3. The V segment lost 4 bases and the J segment 0 bases; nucleotides outside the gene matches: 5. Study results and limitations: Researchers report that Type 1 diabetes patients had moderately but significantly shorter TCRB CDR3s across all four CD4+ subsets. Fewer insertions but more deletions were seen at VDJ junctions in type 1 diabetes patients. When cDNA is sequenced, cells with high TCR expression could be over-represented.

Researchers reported sorting CD4+ naive, central memory, regulatory and stem cell-like memory cells via CD45RO/CCR7/CD25/CD127/CD95/CD27. Sequenced input: naive CD4+ T cells from blood. The clonotype comes from a woman aged 25 to 39 with type 1 diabetes. This chain connects TRBV7-2 to TRBJ2-1, with 11 bases matching TRBD2. CDR3 loop: CASSSGSGRASYNEQFF. For the CDR3, the DNA is TGTGCCAGCAGCTCGGGTAGCGGGAGGGCCTCCTACAATGAGCAGTTCTTC. Based on the CDR3 plus reference TRBV7-2 and TRBJ2-1, the full variable domain is GAGVSQSPSNKVTEKGKDVELRCDPISGHTALYWYRQSLGQGLEFLIYFQGNSAPDKSGLPSDRFSAERTGGSVSTLTIQRTQQEDSAVYLCASSSGSGRASYNEQFFGPGTRLTVL.